Below are 28 T cell receptor beta chains sequenced from a single sample in a study of T cell changes during pregnancy in multiple sclerosis. TCRdb's copy holds only in-frame clones and misses some; the assay was immunoSEQ multiplex PCR. Among roughly 100,000 clones listed, about 90% were seen once. The material was peripheral blood, obtained before pregnancy. Source of these receptors: a female donor with multiple sclerosis, enrolled in a pregnancy study.

Written as DNA, the CDR3 is TGTGCCATCAGACAGGGTCGGGCGTACGAGCAGTACTTC. As protein: CAIRQGRAYEQYF. This chain links TRBV10-3 with TRBJ2-7; possibly TRBD1 for D (6 bases). The CDR3 is 13 residues long. V was cut by 6 bases and J by 4 bases, with 13 bases left in between. Looked up from germline, CDR1 is ENHRY and CDR2 is SYGVKD.

The chain joins TRBV6-1 to TRBJ2-2, with D possibly matching TRBD2 (6 bases). This CDR3 is 15 amino acids long. Germline V gives CDR1 MNHNS, CDR2 SASEGT. Trimming shortened V by 3 bases and J by 6 bases, and 14 bases separated the two germline ends. CDR3: CASSEPGLRSGELFF. The CDR3, as DNA: TGTGCCAGCAGTGAGCCGGGACTCCGGTCCGGGGAGCTGTTTTTT.

The chain combines TRBV7-9 with TRBJ1-4; D perhaps matches TRBD1 (6 bases). Per germline, CDR1 SEHNR and CDR2 FQNEAQ (reference sequence). This CDR3 contains 15 residues. V shed 5 bases and J shed 8 bases, with 18 bases lying between them. The CDR3 sequence is CASSGRTANGEKLFF. The CDR3 DNA is TGTGCCAGCAGCGGAAGGACAGCAAATGGGGAAAAACTGTTTTTT.

The CDR3 is CASRGALSTDTQYF. The CDR3 DNA is TGTGCCAGCAGGGGGGCGCTTAGCACAGATACGCAGTATTTT. The chain is built from TRBV25-1 and TRBJ2-3; maybe TRBD1 (6 bases). Trimming shortened V by 6 bases and J by 0 bases, and 10 bases separated the two germline ends. CDR3 size: 14 residues. CDR1 and CDR2 from the germline V gene are MGHDK and SYGVNS.

The chain joins TRBV28 to TRBJ2-3; 7 bases match TRBD1. Per the germline V gene, CDR1 is MDHEN and CDR2 is SYDVKM. Trimming cost V 8 bases and J 4 bases; bases outside gene matches: 9. This CDR3 is 14 amino acids long. The CDR3 loop reads CASSGTASPDTQYF. DNA for the CDR3: TGTGCCAGCTCCGGGACAGCGAGTCCAGATACGCAGTATTTT.

The chain employs TRBV18 and TRBJ2-3; TRBD2 agrees at 8 bases. J was trimmed by 5 bases and V by 4 bases; bases with no gene match: 2. CDR1 is KGHSH, CDR2 LQKENI, per germline. This CDR3 has 13 amino acids. The CDR3 coding sequence is TGTGCCAGCTCACTACGGGGGGGAGATACGCAGTATTTT. This gives the protein CASSLRGGDTQYF.

The chain is built from TRBV7-9 and TRBJ1-4; D might be TRBD1 (5 bases). Trimming stripped 0 bases from V and 8 bases from J, with 10 bases between. Germline V lookup: CDR1 SEHNR, CDR2 FQNEAQ (reference sequence). The CDR3 runs 14 residues. CDR3 coding DNA: TGTGCCAGCAGCTTAGCTGGGACTGACGAAAAACTGTTTTTT. This encodes CASSLAGTDEKLFF.

The chain combines TRBV4-3 with TRBJ2-2, with 9 positions matching TRBD2. Germline lookup yields CDR1 LGHNA and CDR2 YSLEER. The CDR3 spans 15 residues. After removal of 3 bases from V and 4 bases from J, the junction contained 3 bases not matched to a gene. This CDR3 is CASSHPGLATGELFF. The CDR3 DNA reads TGCGCCAGCAGCCATCCGGGACTAGCCACCGGGGAGCTGTTTTTT.

The genes are TRBV7-8 and TRBJ1-1; 8 positions match TRBD1. V lost 5 bases, J lost 0 bases, and 11 bases stayed unmatched. There are 17 residues in the CDR3. Germline lookup yields CDR1 SGHVS and CDR2 FQNEAQ. This CDR3 is CASSPRGQAIMNTEAFF. The CDR3 DNA reads as TGTGCCAGCAGCCCACGGGGACAGGCGATCATGAACACTGAAGCTTTCTTT.

J is TRBJ2-1 and V is TRBV4-1; D is perhaps TRBD2 (5 bases). Germline loops: CDR1 MGHRA, CDR2 YSYEKL. This CDR3 contains 13 residues. The V end was cut by 3 bases, the J end by 4 bases, with 7 bases between. The CDR3 sequence is CASSQAGYNEQFF. CDR3 in DNA: TGCGCCAGCAGCCAGGCGGGTTACAATGAGCAGTTCTTC.

The V call is TRBV18, the J call TRBJ2-5, with D perhaps matching TRBD2 (6 bases). V shed 8 bases and J shed 1 base, with 17 bases lying between them. Germline CDR1 reads KGHSH; CDR2 reads LQKENI. The CDR3 totals 15 residues. The CDR3 sequence is CASAHGLASQETQYF. The CDR3 DNA sequence: TGTGCCAGCGCACACGGGCTAGCGTCCCAAGAGACCCAGTACTTC.

The chain joins TRBV7-6 to TRBJ2-7; a possible D gene is TRBD2 (5 bases). The CDR3 contains 14 residues. V gave up 1 base and J gave up 4 bases, with 11 bases separating them. Per the germline V gene, CDR1 is SGHVS and CDR2 is FNYEAQ. The CDR3 DNA is TGTGCCAGCAGCTTAGAGGGAGTCGGGTACGAGCAGTACTTC. It translates to CASSLEGVGYEQYF. Together with reference TRBV7-6 and TRBJ2-7, the CDR3 gives the full variable domain: GAGVSQSPRYKVTKRGQDVALRCDPISGHVSLYWYRQALGQGPEFLTYFNYEAQQDKSGLPNDRFSAERPEGSISTLTIQRTEQRDSAMYRCASSLEGVGYEQYFGPGTRLTVT.

This chain connects TRBV27 to TRBJ2-5; 7 nucleotides line up with TRBD1. V lost 4 bases, J lost 4 bases, and 9 bases stayed unmatched. CDR1 is MNHEY, CDR2 SMNVEV, per germline (reference sequence). CDR3 size: 15 residues. CDR3: CASSYLTGSGETQYF. Here the CDR3 DNA reads TGTGCCAGCAGTTACCTGACAGGGTCTGGAGAGACCCAGTACTTC.

This clone was detected a few times. The V and J genes are TRBV11-3 and TRBJ2-7; D is possibly TRBD2 (5 bases). The CDR3 totals 15 residues. The germline V and J ends were trimmed by 1 base and 3 bases, with 13 bases remaining between them. Germline CDR1 is SGHNT and CDR2 is YENEEA. The CDR3 region is CASSLGWEMFYEQYF. The CDR3 region has the DNA TGTGCCAGCAGCTTAGGATGGGAGATGTTCTACGAGCAGTACTTC.

The V gene is TRBV5-1, the J gene TRBJ2-1; TRBD2 agrees at 9 bases. The trim removed 7 bases at V and 5 bases at J, leaving 7 bases unmatched. The CDR3 extends over 14 amino acids. Germline V lookup: CDR1 SGHRS, CDR2 YFSETQ. In nucleotides, the CDR3 is TGCGCCAGCTCCAGCGGGGGGCTGAACAATGAGCAGTTCTTC. Its translation is CASSSGGLNNEQFF.

This clone was recorded only once. This chain links TRBV28 with TRBJ2-3, with 10 bases aligning to TRBD2. V shed 5 bases and J 10 bases; nucleotides not matched to a gene: 15. The CDR3 is made up of 16 amino acids. Looked up from germline, CDR1 is MDHEN and CDR2 is SYDVKM. CDR3 bases: TGTGCCAGCAGTCCTGCTAGCGGGAGTCTTGGGAGTGCGCAGTATTTT. Translating it yields CASSPASGSLGSAQYF.

V and J are TRBV5-1 and TRBJ2-7; 12 bases are shared with TRBD2. Per the germline V gene, CDR1 is SGHRS and CDR2 is YFSETQ. The CDR3 is made up of 15 amino acids. The V and J ends lost 3 bases and 2 bases, in that order; junction bases with no gene match: 3. CDR3 sequence (DNA): TGCGCCAGCAGCTCCAGGACTAGCGGGGCCTACGAGCAGTACTTC. It codes for CASSSRTSGAYEQYF.

This chain joins TRBV28 and TRBJ1-5; a possible D gene is TRBD1 (5 bases). V was pared by 10 bases and J by 3 bases, with 19 bases between. The CDR3 totals 15 residues. The germline V gene encodes CDR1 MDHEN and CDR2 SYDVKM. DNA of the CDR3: TGTGCCACCTTTGCCTACAGGAACTTCAATCAGCCCCAGCATTTT. Protein sequence: CATFAYRNFNQPQHF.

The rearrangement joins TRBV28 to TRBJ1-5, with D possibly TRBD1 on 5 matching bases. Trimming removed 11 bases at V and 0 bases at J, with 17 bases between. The CDR3 is 15 residues long. Germline CDR1 is MDHEN and CDR2 is SYDVKM. The chain's CDR3 is CAAAAQGDSNQPQHF. CDR3 DNA: TGTGCCGCCGCCGCCCAGGGTGATAGCAATCAGCCCCAGCATTTT.

This sequence joins TRBV5-1 and TRBJ2-5, with 7 bases identical to TRBD2. The CDR3 is 15 residues long. J lost 4 bases, V lost 0 bases, and 6 bases had no gene match. Germline V gene sequence: CDR1 SGHRS, CDR2 YFSETQ. Here the CDR3 reads CASSLVPGGGETQYF. For the CDR3, the DNA is TGCGCCAGCAGCTTGGTTCCGGGGGGAGGAGAGACCCAGTACTTC. Filled out from reference TRBV5-1 and TRBJ2-5, the complete variable domain reads KAGVTQTPRYLIKTRGQQVTLSCSPISGHRSVSWYQQTPGQGLQFLFEYFSETQRNKGNFPGRFSGRQFSNSRSEMNVSTLELGDSALYLCASSLVPGGGETQYFGPGTRLLVL.

This chain joins TRBV7-2 and TRBJ2-3; D is undetermined. Deletions cut 5 bases from V and 10 bases from J, with 13 bases between. This CDR3 comprises 12 residues. Germline V gives CDR1 SGHTA, CDR2 FQGNSA. The CDR3 coding sequence is TGTGCCAGCAGCCCCTACTCCTATCCGCAGTATTTT. Translated, it gives CASSPYSYPQYF.

The V gene is TRBV11-3, the J gene TRBJ2-1, with D possibly TRBD2 on 5 matching bases. Trimming left V 5 bases short and J 9 bases short, with 20 bases between. The V gene's germline CDR1 is SGHNT and CDR2 YENEEA. This CDR3 spans 15 amino acids. Here the CDR3 reads CASSPGGLPGGEQFF. CDR3 nucleotides: TGTGCCAGCAGCCCCGGAGGCCTACCGGGTGGTGAGCAGTTCTTC.

The V call is TRBV2, the J call TRBJ2-7; 10 positions agree with TRBD1. Per germline, CDR1 SNHLY and CDR2 FYNNEI. The V segment lost 5 bases and the J segment 4 bases; nucleotides outside the gene matches: 5. The CDR3 extends over 14 amino acids. CDR3 nucleotide sequence: TGTGCCAGCAGTTGGACAGGGGGGGTTTACGAGCAGTACTTC. Protein product: CASSWTGGVYEQYF.

The chain has TRBV30 and TRBJ2-2; possible D gene TRBD2, 6 bases. The CDR3 consists of 15 residues. Per the germline V gene, CDR1 is GTSNPN and CDR2 is SVGIG (reference sequence). Trimming pared 3 bases from V and 0 bases from J, leaving 11 bases between. The CDR3 is CAWRGGHPNTGELFF. The DNA of the CDR3 is TGTGCCTGGAGGGGAGGACACCCGAACACCGGGGAGCTGTTTTTT.

Written as DNA, the CDR3 is TGTGCCAGCAGCTTAGGATTGGGAGATAATGAAAAACTGTTTTTT. Protein sequence: CASSLGLGDNEKLFF. The V and J genes are TRBV7-8 and TRBJ1-4; the D is unclear. The V and J ends lost 1 base and 4 bases respectively, with 10 bases between them. Germline V gene sequence: CDR1 SGHVS, CDR2 FQNEAQ. The CDR3 contains 15 residues. Full variable domain (outside the CDR3, taken from reference TRBV7-8 and TRBJ1-4): GAGVSQSPRYKVAKRGQDVALRCDPISGHVSLFWYQQALGQGPEFLTYFQNEAQLDKSGLPSDRFFAERPEGSVSTLKIQRTQQEDSAVYLCASSLGLGDNEKLFFGSGTQLSVL.

This chain joins TRBV9 and TRBJ2-3; 9 bases fit TRBD1. Germline CDR1 reads SGDLS; CDR2 reads YYNGEE. The V gene end was trimmed by 4 bases and the J gene end by 4 bases; junction bases not matched to a gene: 13. The CDR3 is 17 amino acids. In DNA form, the CDR3 reads TGTGCCAGCAGCCAGAATCCGGGACAGGGATGGTCAGATACGCAGTATTTT. Its protein is CASSQNPGQGWSDTQYF. The variable domain in full, completed from reference TRBV9 and TRBJ2-3, reads DSGVTQTPKHLITATGQRVTLRCSPRSGDLSVYWYQQSLDQGLQFLIQYYNGEERAKGNILERFSAQQFPDLHSELNLSSLELGDSALYFCASSQNPGQGWSDTQYFGPGTRLTVL.

V and J are TRBV5-4 and TRBJ2-2; D is possibly TRBD1 (6 bases). Trimming stripped 2 bases from V and 5 bases from J, with 19 bases between. There are 17 residues in the CDR3. Germline CDR1 and CDR2: SGHNT and YYREEE (reference sequence). The DNA of the CDR3 is TGTGCCAGCAGCTTTGAACAGGGACGAAGTAGTACCGGGGAGCTGTTTTTT. Encoded protein: CASSFEQGRSSTGELFF.

The J gene is TRBJ1-6, the V gene TRBV6-6, with D maybe TRBD1 (6 bases). Germline assignment: CDR1 MNHNY and CDR2 SVGAGI (reference sequence). Trimming stripped 2 bases from V and 5 bases from J, with 10 bases between. This CDR3 has 15 amino acids. The CDR3 sequence is CASSYQTGNNSPLHF. The CDR3 region has the DNA TGTGCCAGCAGTTACCAAACAGGGAATAATTCACCCCTCCACTTT.